This TCR beta chain was sequenced in a study of cytomegalovirus exposure and HLA in healthy donors. It was healthy bone marrow donors who served as donors. Regarding the study as a whole: The study carried out a later analysis of TCR beta sequences. It associated around 17,000 of them with specific HLA alleles at a false discovery rate of 0.05. Researchers reported from a later analysis that most CMV-associated TCR beta chains appeared HLA-restricted. Being productive about 87% or about 30% of the time was typical of most TCR beta V segments in an earlier analysis.

The PCR was carried out with 60 Vbeta primers and 13 Jbeta primers. Assay used: immunoSEQ multiplex PCR; TCRdb lists only in-frame clones, some missing. The data show 150,000 to 200,000 clones, roughly 74% seen once. V lost 2 bases to trimming and J lost 2 bases; unmatched junction nucleotides: 6. The CDR3 loop spans 17 amino acids. CDR1 is LGHNA, CDR2 YNFKEQ, per germline. Regarding this clone: The antigen is undetermined.

The source material was PBMCs. The rearrangement uses TRBV4-2 and TRBJ2-2; the match to TRBD2 covers 9 bases. The source of this sequence is a young man in good health and CMV-seropositive. The CDR3 nucleotides read TGTGCCAGCAGCCAAATTAAGACTAGCGGAAACACCGGGGAGCTGTTTTTT. Residues: CASSQIKTSGNTGELFF.